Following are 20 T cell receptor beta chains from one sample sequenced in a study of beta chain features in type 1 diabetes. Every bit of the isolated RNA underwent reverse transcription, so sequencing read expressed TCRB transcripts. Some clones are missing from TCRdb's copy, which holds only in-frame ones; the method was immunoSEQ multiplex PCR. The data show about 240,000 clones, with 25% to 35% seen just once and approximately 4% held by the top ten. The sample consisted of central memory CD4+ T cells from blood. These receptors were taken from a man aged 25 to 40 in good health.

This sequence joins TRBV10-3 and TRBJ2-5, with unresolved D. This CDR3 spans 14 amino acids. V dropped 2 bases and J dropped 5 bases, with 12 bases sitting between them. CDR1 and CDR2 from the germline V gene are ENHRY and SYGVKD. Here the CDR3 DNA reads TGTGCCATCAGTGAGGGGCTAATGGGGGAGACCCAGTACTTC. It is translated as CAISEGLMGETQYF.

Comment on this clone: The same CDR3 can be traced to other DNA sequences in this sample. CDR3 in amino acids: CASSLGAGNSPLHF. In DNA, the CDR3 is TGTGCCAGCAGCTTAGGGGCAGGGAATTCACCCCTCCACTTT. This chain links TRBV7-9 with TRBJ1-6; a weak D match, TRBD1 (5 bases). CDR1 is SEHNR, CDR2 FQNEAQ, per germline (reference sequence). Trimming removed 1 base from V and 7 bases from J, with 8 bases in between. The length of the CDR3 is 14 residues.

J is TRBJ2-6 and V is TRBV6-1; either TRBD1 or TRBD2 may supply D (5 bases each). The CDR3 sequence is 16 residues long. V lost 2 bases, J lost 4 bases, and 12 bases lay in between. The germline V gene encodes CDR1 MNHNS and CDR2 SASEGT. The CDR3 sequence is CASSEWRGVGANVLTF. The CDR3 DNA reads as TGTGCCAGCAGTGAATGGCGAGGGGTAGGGGCCAACGTCCTGACTTTC.

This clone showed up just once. As DNA, the CDR3 is TGCAGCGCCTTGACAGCTTCAGGTACGCAGTATTTT. Encoded protein: CSALTASGTQYF. The rearrangement joins TRBV29-1 to TRBJ2-3; the D gene is possibly TRBD1 (5 bases). Germline CDR1 and CDR2: SQVTM and ANQGSEA. The CDR3 sequence is 12 residues long. Trimming shortened V by 7 bases and J by 8 bases, and 16 bases separated the two germline ends.

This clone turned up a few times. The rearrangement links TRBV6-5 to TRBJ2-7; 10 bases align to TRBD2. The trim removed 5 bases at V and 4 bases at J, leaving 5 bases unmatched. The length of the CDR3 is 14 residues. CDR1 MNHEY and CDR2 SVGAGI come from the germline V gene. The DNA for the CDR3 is TGTGCCAGCAGTCCCGGGACTAGCGAGTACGAGCAGTACTTC. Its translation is CASSPGTSEYEQYF.

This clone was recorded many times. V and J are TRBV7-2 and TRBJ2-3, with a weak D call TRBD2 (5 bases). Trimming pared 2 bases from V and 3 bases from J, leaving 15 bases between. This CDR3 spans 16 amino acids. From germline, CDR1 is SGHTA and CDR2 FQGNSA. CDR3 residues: CASSLRSASRTDTQYF. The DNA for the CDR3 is TGTGCCAGCAGCTTAAGATCGGCTAGCAGGACAGATACGCAGTATTTT.

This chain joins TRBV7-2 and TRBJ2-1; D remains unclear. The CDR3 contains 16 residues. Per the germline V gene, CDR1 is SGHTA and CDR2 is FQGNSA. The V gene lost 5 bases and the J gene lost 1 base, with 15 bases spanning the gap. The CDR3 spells CASSELQISSYNEQFF. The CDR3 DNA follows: TGTGCCAGCAGCGAACTTCAGATTAGTTCCTACAATGAGCAGTTCTTC.

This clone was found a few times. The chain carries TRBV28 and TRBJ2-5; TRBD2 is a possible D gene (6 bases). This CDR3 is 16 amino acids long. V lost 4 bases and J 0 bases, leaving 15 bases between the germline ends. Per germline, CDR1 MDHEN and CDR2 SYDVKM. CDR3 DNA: TGTGCCAGCAGTTCCTCTCGGAGGGAGTACCAAGAGACCCAGTACTTC. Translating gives CASSSSRREYQETQYF. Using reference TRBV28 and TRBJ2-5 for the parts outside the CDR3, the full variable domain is DVKVTQSSRYLVKRTGEKVFLECVQDMDHENMFWYRQDPGLGLRLIYFSYDVKMKEKGDIPEGYSVSREKKERFSLILESASTNQTSMYLCASSSSRREYQETQYFGPGTRLLVL.

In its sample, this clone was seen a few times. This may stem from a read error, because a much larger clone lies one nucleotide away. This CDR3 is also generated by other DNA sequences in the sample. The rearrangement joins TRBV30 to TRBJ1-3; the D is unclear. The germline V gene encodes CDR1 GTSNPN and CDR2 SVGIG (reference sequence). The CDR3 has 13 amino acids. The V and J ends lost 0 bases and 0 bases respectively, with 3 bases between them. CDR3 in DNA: TGTGCCTGGAGTGTCAGCTCTGGAAACACCATATATTTT. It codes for CAWSVSSGNTIYF.

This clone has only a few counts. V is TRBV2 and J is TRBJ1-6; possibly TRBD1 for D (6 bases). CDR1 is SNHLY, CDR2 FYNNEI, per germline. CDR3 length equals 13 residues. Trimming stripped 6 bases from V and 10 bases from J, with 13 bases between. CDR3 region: CASRQGEGSPLHF. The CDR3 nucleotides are TGTGCCAGCAGACAGGGTGAGGGCTCACCCCTCCACTTT. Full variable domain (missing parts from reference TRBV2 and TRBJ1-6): EPEVTQTPSHQVTQMGQEVILRCVPISNHLYFYWYRQILGQKVEFLVSFYNNEISEKSEIFDDQFSVERPDGSNFTLKIRSTKLEDSAMYFCASRQGEGSPLHFGNGTRLTVT.

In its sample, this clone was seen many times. CDR3 sequence: CASTAGGRVTDTQYF. The CDR3 bases are TGTGCCAGCACCGCTGGAGGCAGGGTGACAGATACGCAGTATTTT. This chain joins TRBV28 and TRBJ2-3, with D possibly being TRBD1 or TRBD2 (5 bases each). CDR1 MDHEN and CDR2 SYDVKM come from the germline V gene. Trimming pared 7 bases from V and 3 bases from J, leaving 17 bases between. The CDR3 loop spans 15 amino acids. The full variable domain, with the rest looked up from reference TRBV28 and TRBJ2-3, is DVKVTQSSRYLVKRTGEKVFLECVQDMDHENMFWYRQDPGLGLRLIYFSYDVKMKEKGDIPEGYSVSREKKERFSLILESASTNQTSMYLCASTAGGRVTDTQYFGPGTRLTVL.

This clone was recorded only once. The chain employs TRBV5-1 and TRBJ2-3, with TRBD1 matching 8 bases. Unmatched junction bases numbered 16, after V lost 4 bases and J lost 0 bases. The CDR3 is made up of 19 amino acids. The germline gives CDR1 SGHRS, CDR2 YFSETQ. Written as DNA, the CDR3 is TGCGCCAGCAGCCGGCGGGGACAGGAGGTTTCGACTAGCACAGATACGCAGTATTTT. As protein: CASSRRGQEVSTSTDTQYF.

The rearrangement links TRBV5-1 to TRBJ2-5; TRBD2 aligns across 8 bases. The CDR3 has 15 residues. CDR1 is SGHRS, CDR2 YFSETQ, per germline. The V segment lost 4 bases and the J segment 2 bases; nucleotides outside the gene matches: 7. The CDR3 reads CASSPTPGGQETQYF. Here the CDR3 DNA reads TGCGCCAGCAGCCCCACTCCGGGGGGGCAAGAGACCCAGTACTTC. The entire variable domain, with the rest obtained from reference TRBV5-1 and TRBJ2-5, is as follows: KAGVTQTPRYLIKTRGQQVTLSCSPISGHRSVSWYQQTPGQGLQFLFEYFSETQRNKGNFPGRFSGRQFSNSRSEMNVSTLELGDSALYLCASSPTPGGQETQYFGPGTRLLVL.

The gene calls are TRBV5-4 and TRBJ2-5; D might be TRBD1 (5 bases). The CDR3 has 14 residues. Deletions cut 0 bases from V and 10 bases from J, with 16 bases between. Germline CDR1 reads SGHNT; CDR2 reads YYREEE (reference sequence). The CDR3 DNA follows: TGTGCCAGCAGCTTGGACAGGAATGTTGATGACCAGTACTTC. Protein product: CASSLDRNVDDQYF.

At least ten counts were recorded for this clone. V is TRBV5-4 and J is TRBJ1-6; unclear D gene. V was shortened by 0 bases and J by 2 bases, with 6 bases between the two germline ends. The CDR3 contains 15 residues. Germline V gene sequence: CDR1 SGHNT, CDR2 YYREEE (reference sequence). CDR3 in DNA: TGTGCCAGCAGCTTGGCTGTACCCTATAATTCACCCCTCCACTTT. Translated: CASSLAVPYNSPLHF.

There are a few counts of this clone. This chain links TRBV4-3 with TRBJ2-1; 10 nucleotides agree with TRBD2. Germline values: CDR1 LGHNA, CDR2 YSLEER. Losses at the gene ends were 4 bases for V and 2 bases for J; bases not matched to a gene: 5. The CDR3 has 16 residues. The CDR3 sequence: CASSRELAGTYNEQFF. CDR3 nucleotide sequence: TGCGCCAGCAGCCGAGAACTAGCGGGGACCTACAATGAGCAGTTCTTC.

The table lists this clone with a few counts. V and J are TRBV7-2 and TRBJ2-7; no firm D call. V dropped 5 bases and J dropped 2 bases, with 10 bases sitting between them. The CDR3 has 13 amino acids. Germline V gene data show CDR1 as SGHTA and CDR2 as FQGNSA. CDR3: CASSIQSAYEQYF. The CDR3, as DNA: TGTGCCAGCAGCATACAGTCGGCCTACGAGCAGTACTTC. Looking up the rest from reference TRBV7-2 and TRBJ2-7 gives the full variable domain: GAGVSQSPSNKVTEKGKDVELRCDPISGHTALYWYRQSLGQGLEFLIYFQGNSAPDKSGLPSDRFSAERTGGSVSTLTIQRTQQEDSAVYLCASSIQSAYEQYFGPGTRLTVT.

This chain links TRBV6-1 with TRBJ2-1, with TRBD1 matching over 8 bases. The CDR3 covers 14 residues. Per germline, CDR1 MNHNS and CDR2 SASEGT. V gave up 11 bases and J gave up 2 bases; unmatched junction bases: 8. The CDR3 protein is CASPYRGAYNEQFF. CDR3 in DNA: TGTGCCTCGCCCTACAGGGGGGCCTACAATGAGCAGTTCTTC.

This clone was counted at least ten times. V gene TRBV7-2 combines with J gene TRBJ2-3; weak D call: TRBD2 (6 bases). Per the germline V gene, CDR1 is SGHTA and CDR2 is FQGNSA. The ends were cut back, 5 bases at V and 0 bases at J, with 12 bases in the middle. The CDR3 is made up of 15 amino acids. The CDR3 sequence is CASSRFAGSTDTQYF. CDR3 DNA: TGTGCCAGCAGCCGCTTTGCGGGGAGCACAGATACGCAGTATTTT.

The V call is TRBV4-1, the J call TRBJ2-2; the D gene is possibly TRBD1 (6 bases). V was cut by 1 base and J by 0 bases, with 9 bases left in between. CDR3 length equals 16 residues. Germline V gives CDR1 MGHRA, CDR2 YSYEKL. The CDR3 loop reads CASSQGNRANTGELFF. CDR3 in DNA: TGCGCCAGCAGCCAAGGGAACAGGGCGAACACCGGGGAGCTGTTTTTT.